This T cell receptor (beta chain) appears in the sequencing data of a study of control samples from healthy donors and cancer patients. Measured with immunoSEQ multiplex PCR; TCRdb has only the in-frame clones, and not every one. The table records around 250,000 clones, roughly 87% of them present only once. This CDR3 is built from 15 residues. From germline, CDR1 is SGHNT and CDR2 YYREEE (reference sequence). Trimming took off 0 bases at V and 3 bases at J, with 12 bases between the two ends. Sequencing input: PBMCs. This sequence joins TRBV5-4 and TRBJ1-1, with D perhaps TRBD1 (5 bases). The TCR originated in a woman aged 55 to 70 with lung cancer. CDR3 nucleotides: TGTGCCAGCAGCTTGGATTCAGGGATGGACACTGAAGCTTTCTTT. Protein sequence: CASSLDSGMDTEAFF.